Listed below are T cell receptor beta chains from one sample, sequenced in a study of cytomegalovirus exposure and HLA in healthy donors. The repertoire was sequenced with immunoSEQ multiplex PCR; TCRdb's copy has only in-frame clones and lacks some. The data show 150,000 to 200,000 clones, more than 70% seen once. Sequenced sample: PBMCs. These receptors were taken from a woman in her 40s in good health and CMV-seropositive. Both conserved end residues are part of each CDR3. D genes are given only for firm matches. Size is stated for part of the rows, as once, few or many counts, or as a class when the clone is expanded.

j_call d_call v_call clone_size cdr3_nt cdr3_aa
TRBJ1-1 NA TRBV6-1 NA TGTGCCAGCACCGGGAGAAGTTTGAACACTGAAGCTTTCTTT CASTGRSLNTEAFF
TRBJ1-6 TRBD1 TRBV7-2 NA TGTGCCAGCAGCTTAGCCACAGGGGGAAGCTCCTATAATTCACCCCTCCACTTT CASSLATGGSSYNSPLHF
TRBJ2-1 TRBD1 TRBV6-6 NA TGTGCCAGCAACAGGGGGGACAGCCCCAATGAGCAGTTCTTC CASNRGDSPNEQFF
TRBJ2-3 TRBD2 TRBV5-4 NA TGTGCCAGCAGCACGGACTTAGCGGGAGGGACAGATACGCAGTATTTT CASSTDLAGGTDTQYF
TRBJ2-7 TRBD1 TRBV7-9 once TGTTCCAGCAGCCACCGGACAGGGGGTGGGGCGTACGAGCAGTACTTC CSSSHRTGGGAYEQYF
TRBJ2-5 NA TRBV21-1 NA TGTGCCAGCAGCAAATGCACATGCGGGACCAAAAAACTACAGGAGAATCAAGAGACCCAGTACTTC CASSKCTCGTKKLQENQETQYF
TRBJ2-3 TRBD1 TRBV29-1 NA TGCAGCGTTGATTGGGCAGGGGGTTGGACAGATACGCAGTATTTT CSVDWAGGWTDTQYF
TRBJ2-1 TRBD1 TRBV5-1 few TGCGCCAGCGCACCGCCGGGACAGGGGGGTAATGAGCAGTTCTTC CASAPPGQGGNEQFF
TRBJ2-7 TRBD2 TRBV28 NA TGTGCCAGCAGCGGGACTAATGTAGCGGGAGGAAGCGAGCAGTACTTC CASSGTNVAGGSEQYF
TRBJ2-1 TRBD2 TRBV5-1 NA TGCGCCAGCAGCTTGGCGGGACTAGCGGCGGATGAGCAGTTCTTC CASSLAGLAADEQFF
TRBJ1-6 NA TRBV5-4 NA TGTGCCAGCAGCTTGGACAACAATAATTCACCCCTCCACTTT CASSLDNNNSPLHF
TRBJ2-1 NA TRBV6-1 NA TGTGCCAGCAGTGACAGGGTCTTCTACAACGAGCAGTTCTTC CASSDRVFYNEQFF
TRBJ1-4 NA TRBV19 NA TGTGCCAGTAACGCCCTCGGACTGCCCGATGAAAAACTGTTTTTT CASNALGLPDEKLFF
TRBJ1-6 NA TRBV27 few TGTGCCAGCAGTTTAGGGCCGGCGACCAATTCACCCCTCCACTTT CASSLGPATNSPLHF
TRBJ1-2 NA TRBV11-2 few TGTGCCAGCAGCTTCCAGGGTGCTGGCTACACCTTC CASSFQGAGYTF
TRBJ1-2 NA TRBV2 NA TGTGCCAGCAGGAGACAGGTATTGGAAGGCTACACCTTC CASRRQVLEGYTF
TRBJ1-1 NA TRBV20-1 NA TGCAGTGCTAGTTTCGACACTGAAGCTTTCTTT CSASFDTEAFF
TRBJ2-3 NA TRBV23-1 NA TGCGCCAGCAGTCAAATTCCGACAGTGTACGGGTCAGATACGCAGTATTTT CASSQIPTVYGSDTQYF
TRBJ2-5 NA TRBV5-1 NA TGCGCCAGCAGCTTGAACCCCGGCGGGCTAGCGCAAGAGACCCAGTACTTC CASSLNPGGLAQETQYF
TRBJ1-2 TRBD1 TRBV28 NA TGTGCCAGCAGTTTAGTATCCGGACAGGGAGTTCTTAACTATGGCTACACCTTC CASSLVSGQGVLNYGYTF